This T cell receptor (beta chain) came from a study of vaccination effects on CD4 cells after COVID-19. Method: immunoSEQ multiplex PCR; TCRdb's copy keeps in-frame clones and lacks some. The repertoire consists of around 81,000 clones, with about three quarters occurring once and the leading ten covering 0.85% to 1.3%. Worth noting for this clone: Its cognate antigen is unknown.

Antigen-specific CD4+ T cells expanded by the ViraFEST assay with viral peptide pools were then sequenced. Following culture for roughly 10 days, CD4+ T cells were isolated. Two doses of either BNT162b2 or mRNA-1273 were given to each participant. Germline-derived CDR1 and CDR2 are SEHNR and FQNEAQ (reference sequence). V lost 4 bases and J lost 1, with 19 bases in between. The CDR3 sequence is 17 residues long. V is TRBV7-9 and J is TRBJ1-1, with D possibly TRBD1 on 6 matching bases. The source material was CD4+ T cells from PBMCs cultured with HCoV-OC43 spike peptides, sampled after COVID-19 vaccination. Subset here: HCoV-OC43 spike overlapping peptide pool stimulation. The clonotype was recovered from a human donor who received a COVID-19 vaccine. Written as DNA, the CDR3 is TGTGCCAGCAGCTCCGGTGTTTTCCAGGGGCAGAACACTGAAGCTTTCTTT. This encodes CASSSGVFQGQNTEAFF.